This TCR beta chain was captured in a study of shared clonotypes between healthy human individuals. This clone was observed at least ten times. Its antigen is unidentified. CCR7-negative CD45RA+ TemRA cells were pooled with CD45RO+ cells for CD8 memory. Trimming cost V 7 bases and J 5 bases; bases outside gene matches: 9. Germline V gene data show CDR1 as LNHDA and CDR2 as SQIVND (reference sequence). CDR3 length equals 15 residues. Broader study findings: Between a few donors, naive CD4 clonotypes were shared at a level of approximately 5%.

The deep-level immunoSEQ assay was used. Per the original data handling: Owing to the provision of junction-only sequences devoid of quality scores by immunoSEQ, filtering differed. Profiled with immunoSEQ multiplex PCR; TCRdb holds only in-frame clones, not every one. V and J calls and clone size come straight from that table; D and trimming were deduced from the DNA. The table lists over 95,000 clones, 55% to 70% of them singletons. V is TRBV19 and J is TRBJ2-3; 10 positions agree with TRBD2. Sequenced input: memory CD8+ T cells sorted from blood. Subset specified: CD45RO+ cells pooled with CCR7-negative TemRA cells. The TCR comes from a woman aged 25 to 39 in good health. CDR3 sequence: CASTPGLAGEDTQYF. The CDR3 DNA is TGTGCCAGTACCCCAGGGCTAGCGGGAGAAGATACGCAGTATTTT.